This paragraph reports one TCR beta chain. The antigen remains unidentified. There were no recent acute infections or vaccinations among the donors, who were healthy HIV-negative adults. This record comes from a study of shared clonotypes between healthy human individuals. Broader study findings: The low donor count limited represented genetic and exposure-history diversity.

Every subset's genomic DNA went evenly onto several immunoSEQ plates. Clones were sequenced by immunoSEQ multiplex PCR, and TCRdb holds only the in-frame ones, with some missing. In the table there are about 100,000 clones, roughly half of which are singletons. Trimming pared 4 bases from V and 3 bases from J, leaving 13 bases between. This CDR3 is 14 amino acids long. The germline CDR1 and CDR2 sequences are SGHDT and YYEEEE. Sequencing was carried out using PBMCs. The receptor was isolated from a woman in her 40s in good health. Some clones in this sample may be carry-over from other donors' samples. V gene TRBV5-6 combines with J gene TRBJ2-5; D is possibly TRBD2 (7 bases). In DNA, the CDR3 is TGTGCCAGCAGCGGCGGGGGCCGCGAAGAGACCCAGTACTTC. Protein: CASSGGGREETQYF.